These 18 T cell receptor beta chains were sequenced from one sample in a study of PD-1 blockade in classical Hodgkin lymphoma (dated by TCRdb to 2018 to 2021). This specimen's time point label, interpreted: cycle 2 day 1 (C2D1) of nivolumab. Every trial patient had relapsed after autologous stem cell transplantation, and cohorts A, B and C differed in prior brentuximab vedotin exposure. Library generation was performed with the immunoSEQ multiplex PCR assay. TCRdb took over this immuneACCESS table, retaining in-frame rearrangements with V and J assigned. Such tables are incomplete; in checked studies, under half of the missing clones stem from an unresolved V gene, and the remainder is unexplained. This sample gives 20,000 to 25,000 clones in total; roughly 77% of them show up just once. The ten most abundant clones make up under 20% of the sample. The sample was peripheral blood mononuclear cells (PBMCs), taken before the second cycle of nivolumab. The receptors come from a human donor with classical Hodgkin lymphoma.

The CDR3 protein is CAIDDSYSPYNSPLHF. The CDR3 region has the DNA TGTGCCATAGATGACAGCTATAGTCCTTATAATTCACCCCTCCACTTT. The J gene is TRBJ1-6, the V gene TRBV2; possibly TRBD1 for D (5 bases). V lost 10 bases and J 4 bases, leaving 20 bases between the germline ends. Per germline, CDR1 SNHLY and CDR2 FYNNEI. This CDR3 region has 16 residues.

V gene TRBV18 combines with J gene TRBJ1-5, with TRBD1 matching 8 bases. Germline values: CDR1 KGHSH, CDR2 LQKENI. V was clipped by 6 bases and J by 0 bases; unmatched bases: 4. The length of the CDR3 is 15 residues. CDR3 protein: CASSPGQDSNQPQHF. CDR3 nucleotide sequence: TGTGCCAGCTCCCCGGGACAGGATAGCAATCAGCCCCAGCATTTT.

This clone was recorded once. CDR3 DNA: TGTGCCTGGACCGGTGGCTCCTACAATGAGCAGTTCTTC. It codes for CAWTGGSYNEQFF. This chain joins TRBV30 and TRBJ2-1; D is uncertain. V was shortened by 4 bases and J by 0 bases, with 7 bases between the two germline ends. This CDR3 is built from 13 residues. CDR1 and CDR2 (germline): GTSNPN, SVGIG (reference sequence).

The CDR3 loop reads CAWRDSFFDGYTF. The CDR3 region has the DNA TGTGCCTGGAGGGACAGTTTTTTTGATGGCTACACCTTC. The chain employs TRBV30 and TRBJ1-2; tentatively, D is TRBD1 (6 bases). The CDR3 is made up of 13 amino acids. Germline CDR1 GTSNPN, CDR2 SVGIG (reference sequence). The V gene lost 3 bases and the J gene lost 6 bases, with 14 bases spanning the gap.

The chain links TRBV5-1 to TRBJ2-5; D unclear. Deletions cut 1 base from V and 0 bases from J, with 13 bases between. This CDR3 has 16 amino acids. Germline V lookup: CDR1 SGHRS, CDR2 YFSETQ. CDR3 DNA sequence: TGCGCCAGCAGCTTGTTTGGGGTCCAGAACCAAGAGACCCAGTACTTC. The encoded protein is CASSLFGVQNQETQYF.

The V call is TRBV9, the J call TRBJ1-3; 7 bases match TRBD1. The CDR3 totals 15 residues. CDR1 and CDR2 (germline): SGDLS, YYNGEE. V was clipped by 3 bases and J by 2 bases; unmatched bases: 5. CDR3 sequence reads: CASSAPQGAGNTIYF. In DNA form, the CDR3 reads TGTGCCAGCAGCGCACCGCAGGGGGCTGGAAACACCATATATTTT.

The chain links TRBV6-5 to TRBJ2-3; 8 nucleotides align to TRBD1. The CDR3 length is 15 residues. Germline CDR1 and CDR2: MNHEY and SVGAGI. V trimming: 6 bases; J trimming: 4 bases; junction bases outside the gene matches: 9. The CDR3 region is CASRTAGQGPDTQYF. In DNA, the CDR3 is TGTGCCAGCAGAACCGCCGGACAGGGACCAGATACGCAGTATTTT.

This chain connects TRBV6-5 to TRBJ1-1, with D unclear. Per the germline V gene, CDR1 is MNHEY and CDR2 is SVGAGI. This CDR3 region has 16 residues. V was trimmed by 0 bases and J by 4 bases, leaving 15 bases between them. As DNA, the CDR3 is TGTGCCAGCAGTTACTCGATTGAGGCGCGAGGCACTGAAGCTTTCTTT. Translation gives CASSYSIEARGTEAFF.

The CDR3 here is CASSMGQGNNSPLHF. The CDR3 nucleotides read TGTGCCAGTAGTATGGGGCAGGGGAATAATTCACCCCTCCACTTT. The chain uses TRBV19 and TRBJ1-6, with D perhaps matching TRBD1 (6 bases). V was clipped by 3 bases and J by 5 bases, with 11 bases between them. The CDR3 totals 15 residues. Germline CDR1 is LNHDA and CDR2 is SQIVND (reference sequence).

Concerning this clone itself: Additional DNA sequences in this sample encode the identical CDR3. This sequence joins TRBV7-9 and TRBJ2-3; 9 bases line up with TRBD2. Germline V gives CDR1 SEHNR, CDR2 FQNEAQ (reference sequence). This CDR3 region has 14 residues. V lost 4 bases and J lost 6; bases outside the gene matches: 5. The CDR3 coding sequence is TGTGCCAGCAGCTCTAGCGGGATCACGGATACGCAGTATTTT. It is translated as CASSSSGITDTQYF.

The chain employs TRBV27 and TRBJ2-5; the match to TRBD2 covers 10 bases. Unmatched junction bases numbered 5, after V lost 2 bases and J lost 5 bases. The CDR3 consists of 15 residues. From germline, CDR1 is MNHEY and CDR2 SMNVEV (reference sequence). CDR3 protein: CASSLRTSGIETQYF. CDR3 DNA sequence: TGTGCCAGCAGTTTACGTACTAGCGGGATTGAGACCCAGTACTTC.

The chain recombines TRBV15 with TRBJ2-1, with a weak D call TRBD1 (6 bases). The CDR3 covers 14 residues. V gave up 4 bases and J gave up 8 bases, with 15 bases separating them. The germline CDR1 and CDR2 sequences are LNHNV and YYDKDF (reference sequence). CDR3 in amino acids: CATSILAGVYEQFF. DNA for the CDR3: TGTGCCACCAGCATTCTGGCAGGGGTATATGAGCAGTTCTTC.

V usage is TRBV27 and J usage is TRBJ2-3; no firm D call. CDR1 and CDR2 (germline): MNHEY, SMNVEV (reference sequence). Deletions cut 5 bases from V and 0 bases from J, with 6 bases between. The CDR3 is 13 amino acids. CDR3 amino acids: CASSRLSTDTQYF. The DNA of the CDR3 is TGTGCCAGCAGTAGACTCAGCACAGATACGCAGTATTTT.

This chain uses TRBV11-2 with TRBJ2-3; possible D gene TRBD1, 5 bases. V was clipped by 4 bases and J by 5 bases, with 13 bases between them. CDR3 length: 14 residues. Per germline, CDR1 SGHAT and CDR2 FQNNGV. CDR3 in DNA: TGTGCCAGCAGCTCCTCCCAGGGTGAAGATACGCAGTATTTT. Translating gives CASSSSQGEDTQYF.

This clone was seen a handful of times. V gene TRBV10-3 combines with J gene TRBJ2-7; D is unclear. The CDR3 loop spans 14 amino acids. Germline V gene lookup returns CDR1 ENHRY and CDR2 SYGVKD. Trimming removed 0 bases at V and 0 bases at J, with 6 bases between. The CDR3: CAISESGYSYEQYF. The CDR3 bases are TGTGCCATCAGTGAGTCTGGCTACTCCTACGAGCAGTACTTC.

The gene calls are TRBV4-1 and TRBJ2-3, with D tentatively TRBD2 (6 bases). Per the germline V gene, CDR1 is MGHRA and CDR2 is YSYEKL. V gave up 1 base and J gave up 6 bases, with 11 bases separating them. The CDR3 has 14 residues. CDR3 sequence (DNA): TGCGCCAGCAGCCAAGGGTTGCGGGATGATACGCAGTATTTT. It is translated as CASSQGLRDDTQYF.

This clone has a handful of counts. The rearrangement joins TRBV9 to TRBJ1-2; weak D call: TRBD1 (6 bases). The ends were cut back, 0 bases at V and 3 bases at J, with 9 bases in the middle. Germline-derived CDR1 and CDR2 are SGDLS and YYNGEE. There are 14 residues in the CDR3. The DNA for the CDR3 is TGTGCCAGCAGCGTAGAAGGGGGACACTATGGCTACACCTTC. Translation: CASSVEGGHYGYTF.

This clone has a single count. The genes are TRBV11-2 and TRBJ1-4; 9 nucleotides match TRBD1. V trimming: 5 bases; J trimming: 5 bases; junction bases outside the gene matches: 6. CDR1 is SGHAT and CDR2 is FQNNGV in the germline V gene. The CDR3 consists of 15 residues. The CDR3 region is CASSPRTGENEKLFF. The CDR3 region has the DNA TGTGCCAGCAGCCCGAGGACAGGGGAGAATGAAAAACTGTTTTTT.